This is a list of T cell receptor beta chains from one sample in a study of cytomegalovirus exposure and HLA in healthy donors. Here immunoSEQ multiplex PCR was the method, and the copy in TCRdb shows in-frame clones only, minus some. The sample holds approximately 120,000 clones, 65% to 85% seen once. Material: PBMCs. Every receptor here comes from a man younger than 35 in good health and CMV-seropositive. Each CDR3 is given with its conserved first and last residue. The order of the fields is clone size, V gene, J gene, D gene, CDR3 DNA, CDR3 protein. A D gene is named only where the DNA matches it firmly. Clone size is given for some rows only: seen once, a few or many times, or a class if the clone is expanded.

.	TRBV7-2	TRBJ2-1	.	TGTGCCAGCAGCCCCCGCCACCGACTAGACTCTGAGCAGTTCTTC	CASSPRHRLDSEQFF
once	TRBV10-1	TRBJ1-2	TRBD1	TGCGCCATAAGGGGGCTCGGCTACACCTTC	CAIRGLGYTF
few	TRBV5-1	TRBJ1-6	.	TGCGCCAGCAGCACCGATGGGGGGTATTCACCCCTCCACTTT	CASSTDGGYSPLHF
once	TRBV19	TRBJ2-1	TRBD1	TGTGCCAGTAGGATCGGACAGGGGTTCTACAATGAGCAGTTCTTC	CASRIGQGFYNEQFF
few	TRBV5-1	TRBJ1-2	TRBD1	TGCGCCAGCAGCTTGTCCCGGGACAGGGGAAGTATGGGCTACACCTTC	CASSLSRDRGSMGYTF
.	TRBV10-3	TRBJ2-3	.	TGTGCCATCAGGGCAGACTCCGGTACAGATACGCAGTATTTT	CAIRADSGTDTQYF
.	TRBV6-5	TRBJ2-7	.	TGTGCCAGCAGAGCTGCCACGGGTGAGCAGTACTTC	CASRAATGEQYF
.	TRBV5-1	TRBJ2-7	.	TGCGCCAGCAGCTTGGGACAAGTCTACGAGCAGTACTTC	CASSLGQVYEQYF
.	TRBV2	TRBJ1-2	TRBD1	TGTGCCAGCAGAGGAGGGACAGGGGGCAGTGGCTACACCTTC	CASRGGTGGSGYTF
.	TRBV6-6	TRBJ1-5	TRBD1	TGTGCCAGCAGTTACGAGGGAACAGGGGATCAGCCCCAGCATTTT	CASSYEGTGDQPQHF
.	TRBV27	TRBJ2-1	.	TGTGCCAGCAGTTTGGGGGCTTACAATGAGCAGTTCTTC	CASSLGAYNEQFF
.	TRBV6-6	TRBJ1-2	.	TGTGCCAGCCGCGTCCCGGGAGGAGAGGTCTATGGCTACACCTTC	CASRVPGGEVYGYTF
.	TRBV5-6	TRBJ2-6	.	TGTGCCAGCAGCGCGAGCCCGGAACAGATATCTGGGGCCAACGTCCTGACTTTC	CASSASPEQISGANVLTF
.	TRBV4-1	TRBJ2-2	.	TGCGCCAGCAGCCCAGCGGACAGAAGCACCGGGGAGCTGTTTTTT	CASSPADRSTGELFF
.	TRBV25-1	TRBJ2-7	.	TGTGCCAGCAGTGAATCAGGCGGGAAGGCGCAGTACTTC	CASSESGGKAQYF
.	TRBV6-1	TRBJ2-1	.	TGTGCCAGCAGTGAACAGGGAAATTACAATGAGCAGTTCTTC	CASSEQGNYNEQFF
.	TRBV30	TRBJ1-4	TRBD1	TGTGCCTGGAGTGTACAGGGGATCGGTAATGAAAAACTGTTTTTT	CAWSVQGIGNEKLFF
.	TRBV4-3	TRBJ1-3	.	TGCGCCAGCAGCCAAGATCCAGGGATCTCTGGAAACACCATATATTTT	CASSQDPGISGNTIYF
.	TRBV2	TRBJ2-5	.	TGTGCCAGCAGTCGGACTGGGGGCGGGGGGACCCAGTACTTC	CASSRTGGGGTQYF
.	TRBV30	TRBJ1-1	TRBD1	TGTGCCTGGAGTAGGTTTACAGGGGAGTCATGGAACACTGAAGCTTTCTTT	CAWSRFTGESWNTEAFF
.	TRBV10-3	TRBJ1-3	TRBD1	TGTGCCATCAGTGCCACAGGGGACTCTGGAAACACCATATATTTT	CAISATGDSGNTIYF
.	TRBV19	TRBJ1-2	TRBD1	TGTGCCAGTACCCGCATGGGACAGATTTATGGCTACACCTTC	CASTRMGQIYGYTF
.	TRBV4-3	TRBJ1-1	.	TGCGCCAGCAGCCAAGGACTGGACACTGAAGCTTTCTTT	CASSQGLDTEAFF
.	TRBV14	TRBJ2-7	.	TGTGCCAGCAGCCAAGGGTTCGGGCGGGGGCCCTCCCCCTACGAGCAGTACTTC	CASSQGFGRGPSPYEQYF
.	TRBV29-1	TRBJ2-7	TRBD1	TGCAGCGTCCTAGGGACAGGGACCTCCTACGAGCAGTACTTC	CSVLGTGTSYEQYF
.	TRBV27	TRBJ1-2	.	TGTGCCAGCAGCAACATCGGGTTCCTAAACCATGGCTACACCTTC	CASSNIGFLNHGYTF
.	TRBV11-2	TRBJ2-7	TRBD1	TGTGCCAGCAGCTCAGGGGGCGTCGCCTACGAGCAGTACTTC	CASSSGGVAYEQYF
.	TRBV7-9	TRBJ1-4	.	TGTGCCAGCAGCTCGAGTAATGAAAAACTGTTTTTT	CASSSSNEKLFF
.	TRBV7-9	TRBJ1-5	.	TGTGCCAGCAGTTTGGGGTCAGGGAATCAGCCCCAGCATTTT	CASSLGSGNQPQHF
.	TRBV15	TRBJ2-3	TRBD1	TGTGCCACCAGCCAGAATACAGGGGGGGATACGCAGTATTTT	CATSQNTGGDTQYF
.	TRBV7-2	TRBJ1-5	TRBD1	TGTGCCAGCAGCCAGGGACAGGAATATCAGCCCCAGCATTTT	CASSQGQEYQPQHF
.	TRBV19	TRBJ2-3	.	TGTGCCAGTAGTACCGTAGCGGACCTCACAGATACGCAGTATTTT	CASSTVADLTDTQYF
.	TRBV7-2	TRBJ1-6	.	TGTGCCAGCAGCTTATGGCCAGGGATTAATTCACCCCTCCACTTT	CASSLWPGINSPLHF
.	TRBV29-1	TRBJ2-1	TRBD2	TGCAGCGTTGTGGGGACTAGCGGGGTCCCAAGCTCCTACAATGAGCAGTTCTTC	CSVVGTSGVPSSYNEQFF
.	TRBV29-1	TRBJ2-3	.	TGCAGCGTTGAAGTGGTGTCGACATCTTCTAGCACAGATACGCAGTATTTT	CSVEVVSTSSSTDTQYF
.	TRBV19	TRBJ1-5	.	TGTGCCAGTAGTATCCGGGCGGGCAGGGGCAGTATTCAGCCCCAGCATTTT	CASSIRAGRGSIQPQHF
.	TRBV18	TRBJ2-6	TRBD1	TGTGCCAGCTCACCGGGACAGGTCTCTGGGGCCAACGTCCTGACTTTC	CASSPGQVSGANVLTF
.	TRBV5-4	TRBJ1-2	.	TGTGCCAGCAGCTTGGAACGAGAGGATCACTTCACCTTC	CASSLEREDHFTF
.	TRBV11-2	TRBJ1-2	.	TGTGCCAGCAGCTCCTACAGGGAGGGCTACACCTTC	CASSSYREGYTF
.	TRBV6-1	TRBJ2-2	TRBD2	TGTGCCAGCACTAACGGGGGGGTATTGACCGGGGAGCTGTTTTTT	CASTNGGVLTGELFF
.	TRBV7-8	TRBJ2-2	TRBD1	TGTGCCAGCAGCCCAGTTGCCCTGAGGACAGGGGGTTCCGGGGAGCTGTTTTTT	CASSPVALRTGGSGELFF
.	TRBV11-2	TRBJ2-7	.	TGTGCCAGCAGCTTCGAGGATGGGTACGAGCAGTACTTC	CASSFEDGYEQYF
.	TRBV6-6	TRBJ1-2	TRBD1	TGTGCCAGCGATCCGGGACAGACCTATGGCTACACCTTC	CASDPGQTYGYTF
.	TRBV9	TRBJ2-1	.	TGTGCCAGCAGATCTACTTACAATGAGCAGTTCTTC	CASRSTYNEQFF
.	TRBV12-5	TRBJ2-4	.	TGTGCTAGTGGGATTGGACACACCACAGGTAACATTCAGTACTTC	CASGIGHTTGNIQYF